This T cell receptor (beta chain) emerged from a study of T cell responses to AZD1222 COVID-19 vaccine. The study's findings and limits: Donors in the cohort were predominantly white British and more often female, and clonal diversity was possibly underestimated. Targeting of unmutated variant regions was reportedly seen in nearly half of spike-specific TCRs.

Sequencing used immunoSEQ multiplex PCR; TCRdb keeps in-frame clones, though not all of them. The sample lists about 75,000 clones, 88% occurring once. As regards this clone: Its antigen remains unidentified.

V lost 2 bases to trimming and J lost 5 bases, with 18 bases between them. The length of the CDR3 is 16 residues. CDR1 is MDHEN and CDR2 is SYDVKM in the germline V gene. The genes are TRBV28 and TRBJ1-1; D is undetermined. This receptor was obtained from an adult who received the MenACWY meningococcal vaccine as a control. The specimen was peripheral blood, collected 28 days after the second dose of the MenACWY control vaccine. CDR3 residues: CASSLISETAGTEAFF. CDR3 DNA: TGTGCCAGCAGTTTAATTTCTGAGACGGCGGGAACTGAAGCTTTCTTT.